Each of the 14 T cell receptor beta chains below was sequenced from the same sample in a study of control samples from healthy donors and cancer patients. Profiling relied on immunoSEQ multiplex PCR, and the TCRdb table lists in-frame clones only, not all of them. The sample carries 80,000 to 100,000 clones, roughly 83% recorded once. The sequenced sample was blood. These receptors were collected from a woman in her twenties or thirties in good health.

This clone appeared a single time. The J gene is TRBJ2-4, the V gene TRBV11-1; TRBD2 aligns across 7 bases. After removal of 4 bases from V and 0 bases from J, the junction contained 6 bases not matched to a gene. Germline V gene data show CDR1 as SGHAT and CDR2 as FQDESV (reference sequence). The CDR3 runs to 16 residues. The CDR3 coding sequence is TGTGCCAGCAGCTCCGGGACTAATCGAGCCAAAAACATTCAGTACTTC. This sequence encodes CASSSGTNRAKNIQYF.

This clone appeared a few times. The genes are TRBV12-5 and TRBJ1-1, with a possible D match to TRBD1 (5 bases). The CDR3 covers 14 residues. The germline V gene has CDR1 LGHNT and CDR2 FRNRAP. V dropped 4 bases and J dropped 1 base, with 10 bases sitting between them. CDR3 sequence: CASGSGVGNTEAFF. The CDR3 DNA is TGTGCTAGTGGTTCGGGGGTAGGGAACACTGAAGCTTTCTTT.

Concerning this clone itself: The sample has other DNA sequences that encode this CDR3 too. The rearrangement joins TRBV7-2 to TRBJ2-1; no reliable D call. Looked up from germline, CDR1 is SGHTA and CDR2 is FQGNSA. V shed 0 bases and J shed 4 bases, with 4 bases lying between them. The CDR3 consists of 13 residues. Here the CDR3 DNA reads TGTGCCAGCAGCTTAGCACTATACAATGAGCAGTTCTTC. Amino acid sequence: CASSLALYNEQFF. The full variable domain, its missing parts supplied by reference TRBV7-2 and TRBJ2-1, is GAGVSQSPSNKVTEKGKDVELRCDPISGHTALYWYRQSLGQGLEFLIYFQGNSAPDKSGLPSDRFSAERTGGSVSTLTIQRTQQEDSAVYLCASSLALYNEQFFGPGTRLTVL.

The V call is TRBV6-5, the J call TRBJ1-2; tentative D call: TRBD1 (6 bases). This CDR3 region has 15 residues. Germline values: CDR1 MNHEY, CDR2 SVGAGI. V gave up 4 bases and J gave up 8 bases, with 20 bases separating them. The CDR3 bases are TGTGCCAGCAGTTCTCAGGGGCCCTTCCCCTGGGGCTACACCTTC. Translation: CASSSQGPFPWGYTF.

The chain links TRBV18 to TRBJ1-1; D perhaps matches TRBD1 (5 bases). Germline V gives CDR1 KGHSH, CDR2 LQKENI. This CDR3 contains 13 residues. V lost 3 bases to trimming and J lost 3 bases, with 8 bases between them. The CDR3 DNA is TGTGCCAGCTCACCGAGAGGGGACACTGAAGCTTTCTTT. The encoded protein is CASSPRGDTEAFF. The whole variable domain, filled in from reference TRBV18 and TRBJ1-1, reads NAGVMQNPRHLVRRRGQEARLRCSPMKGHSHVYWYRQLPEEGLKFMVYLQKENIIDESGMPKERFSAEFPKEGPSILRIQQVVRGDSAAYFCASSPRGDTEAFFGQGTRLTVV.

This sequence joins TRBV7-2 and TRBJ1-2; TRBD1 matches at 9 bases. The V and J ends lost 7 bases and 4 bases, in that order; junction bases with no gene match: 4. From germline, CDR1 is SGHTA and CDR2 FQGNSA. This CDR3 comprises 13 residues. The CDR3 sequence is CASTSTGGYGYTF. CDR3 in DNA: TGTGCCAGCACCTCGACAGGGGGCTATGGCTACACCTTC.

V and J are TRBV12-3 or TRBV12-4 and TRBJ1-2, with 8 bases matching TRBD1. The CDR3 sequence is 13 residues long. With V trimmed by 7 bases and J by 7 bases, 8 bases remained unmatched. In DNA form, the CDR3 reads TGTGCCAGCACCAGGGGGCGCGGTAGTGGCTACACCTTC. Protein product: CASTRGRGSGYTF.

This chain uses TRBV5-1 with TRBJ2-3; unclear D gene. Per the germline V gene, CDR1 is SGHRS and CDR2 is YFSETQ. Trimming took off 3 bases at V and 1 base at J, with 9 bases between the two ends. The CDR3 contains 14 residues. The CDR3 here is CASSSSLGTDTQYF. CDR3 nucleotide sequence: TGCGCCAGCAGCTCTTCACTGGGCACAGATACGCAGTATTTT.

V and J are TRBV27 and TRBJ2-7; 10 bases fit TRBD1. Unmatched junction bases numbered 10, after V lost 6 bases and J lost 5 bases. Germline V gives CDR1 MNHEY, CDR2 SMNVEV (reference sequence). The CDR3 totals 15 residues. Written as DNA, the CDR3 is TGTGCCAGCAGCAGGCCCCGGGACAGGGGCCACGAGCAGTACTTC. Protein: CASSRPRDRGHEQYF.

The V call is TRBV5-1, the J call TRBJ2-5, with TRBD2 matching 9 bases. V was clipped by 4 bases and J by 5 bases; unmatched bases: 9. Germline CDR1 reads SGHRS; CDR2 reads YFSETQ. The length of the CDR3 is 15 residues. The DNA of the CDR3 is TGCGCCAGCAGCCGAATTAGCGGGGGCAGTGAGACCCAGTACTTC. Protein sequence: CASSRISGGSETQYF.

The rearrangement links TRBV21-1 to TRBJ1-4. TRBV21-1 is a listed pseudogene. The CDR3 sequence is 13 residues long. CDR3 bases: TGTGCCAGCAGCAAAGCCGATAATGAAAAACTGTTTTTT. Its translation: CASSKADNEKLFF.

This clone was seen a few times. The chain carries TRBV9 and TRBJ2-1, with TRBD2 matching over 11 bases. The CDR3 has 18 amino acids. Germline V gene lookup returns CDR1 SGDLS and CDR2 YYNGEE. Trimming at V came to 0 bases and at J to 1 base, leaving 6 bases not matched to a gene. The CDR3 region has the DNA TGTGCCAGCAGCGTAGCTAGCGGGGGGCGATCTTCCTACAATGAGCAGTTCTTC. It specifies CASSVASGGRSSYNEQFF.

Turning to this clone: The sample carries other DNA sequences with the same CDR3. V gene TRBV30 combines with J gene TRBJ1-5; 9 bases match TRBD1. CDR3 length: 13 amino acids. Germline V gene sequence: CDR1 GTSNPN, CDR2 SVGIG (reference sequence). V trimming: 3 bases; J trimming: 5 bases; junction bases outside the gene matches: 2. CDR3: CAWRGQGHQPQHF. The CDR3 DNA follows: TGTGCCTGGAGGGGACAGGGCCATCAGCCCCAGCATTTT.

The chain combines TRBV12-2 with TRBJ1-3. TRBV12-2 is an annotated pseudogene. This CDR3 has 16 amino acids. The CDR3: CASRLANISPGNTIYF. As DNA, the CDR3 is TGTGCAAGTCGCTTAGCCAATATTTCTCCTGGAAACACCATATATTTT.